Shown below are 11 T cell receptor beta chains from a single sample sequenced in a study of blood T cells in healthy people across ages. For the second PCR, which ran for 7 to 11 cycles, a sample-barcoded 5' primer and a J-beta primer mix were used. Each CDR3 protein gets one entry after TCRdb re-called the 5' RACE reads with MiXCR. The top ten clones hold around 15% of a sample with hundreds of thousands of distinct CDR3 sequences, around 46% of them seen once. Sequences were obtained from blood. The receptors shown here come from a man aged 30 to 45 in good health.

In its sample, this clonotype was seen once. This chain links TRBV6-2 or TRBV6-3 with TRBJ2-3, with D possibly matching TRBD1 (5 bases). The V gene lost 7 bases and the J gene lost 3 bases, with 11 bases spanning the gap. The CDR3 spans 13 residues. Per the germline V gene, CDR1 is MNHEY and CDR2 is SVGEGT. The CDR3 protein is CASTRAWTDTQYF. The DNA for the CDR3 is TGTGCCAGCACCAGGGCCTGGACAGATACGCAGTATTTT.

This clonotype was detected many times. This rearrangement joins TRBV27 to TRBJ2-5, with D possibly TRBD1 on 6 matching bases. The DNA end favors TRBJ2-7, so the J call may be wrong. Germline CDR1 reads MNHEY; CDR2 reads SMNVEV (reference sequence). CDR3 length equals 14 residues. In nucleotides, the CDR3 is TGTGCCAGCAGTTTAATACAGGGATTACACGAGCAGTACTTC. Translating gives CASSLIQGLHEQYF.

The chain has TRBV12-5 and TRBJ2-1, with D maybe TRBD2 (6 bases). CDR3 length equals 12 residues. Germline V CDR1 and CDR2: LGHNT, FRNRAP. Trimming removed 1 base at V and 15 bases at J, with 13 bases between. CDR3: CASGLEGGSPFF. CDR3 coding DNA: TGTGCTAGTGGTTTGGAAGGAGGGTCGCCGTTCTTC.

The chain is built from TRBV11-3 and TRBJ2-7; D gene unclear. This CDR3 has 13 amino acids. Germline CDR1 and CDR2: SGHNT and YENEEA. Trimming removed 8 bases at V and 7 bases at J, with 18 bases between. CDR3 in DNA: TGTGCCAGCGGTCAGACACCCTTTGAGGAGCAGTACTTC. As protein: CASGQTPFEEQYF.

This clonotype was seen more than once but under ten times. For the CDR3, the DNA is TGTGCCAGCAGCGAAGACAGAAACTATGGCTACACCTTC. This gives the protein CASSEDRNYGYTF. This chain uses TRBV7-2 with TRBJ1-2; the D gene is possibly TRBD1 (5 bases). Germline CDR1 and CDR2: SGHTA and FQGNSA. The length of the CDR3 is 13 residues. Trimming removed 5 bases from V and 2 bases from J, with 9 bases in between. The full variable domain, with the rest looked up from reference TRBV7-2 and TRBJ1-2, is GAGVSQSPSNKVTEKGKDVELRCDPISGHTALYWYRQSLGQGLEFLIYFQGNSAPDKSGLPSDRFSAERTGGSVSTLTIQRTQQEDSAVYLCASSEDRNYGYTFGSGTRLTVV.

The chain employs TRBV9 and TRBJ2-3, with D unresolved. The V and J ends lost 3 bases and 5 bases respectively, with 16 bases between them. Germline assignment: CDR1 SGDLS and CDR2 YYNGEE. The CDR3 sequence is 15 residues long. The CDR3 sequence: CASSAYWNRLDTQYF. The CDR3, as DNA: TGTGCCAGCAGCGCCTATTGGAACCGACTAGATACGCAGTATTTT.

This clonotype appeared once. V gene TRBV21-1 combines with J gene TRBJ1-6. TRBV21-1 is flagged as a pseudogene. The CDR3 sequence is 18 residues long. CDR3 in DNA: TGTGCCAGCAGCAAAGAGTTTAGTGTGAACAGTACTAATTCACCCCTCCACTTT. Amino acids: CASSKEFSVNSTNSPLHF.

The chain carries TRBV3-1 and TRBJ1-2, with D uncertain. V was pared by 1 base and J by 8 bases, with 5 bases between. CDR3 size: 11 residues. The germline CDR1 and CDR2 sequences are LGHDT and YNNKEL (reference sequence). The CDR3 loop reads CASSQAHGYTF. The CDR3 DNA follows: TGTGCCAGCAGCCAAGCGCACGGCTACACCTTC. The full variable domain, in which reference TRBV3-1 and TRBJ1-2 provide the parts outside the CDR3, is DTAVSQTPKYLVTQMGNDKSIKCEQNLGHDTMYWYKQDSKKFLKIMFSYNNKELIINETVPNRFSPKSPDKAHLNLHINSLELGDSAVYFCASSQAHGYTFGSGTRLTVV.

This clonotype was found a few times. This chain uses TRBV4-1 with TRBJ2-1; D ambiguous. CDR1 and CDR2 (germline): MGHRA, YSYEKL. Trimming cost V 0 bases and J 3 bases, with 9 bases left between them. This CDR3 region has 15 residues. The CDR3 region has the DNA TGCGCCAGCAGCCAAGATCGGTACGTCTACAATGAGCAGTTCTTC. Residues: CASSQDRYVYNEQFF.

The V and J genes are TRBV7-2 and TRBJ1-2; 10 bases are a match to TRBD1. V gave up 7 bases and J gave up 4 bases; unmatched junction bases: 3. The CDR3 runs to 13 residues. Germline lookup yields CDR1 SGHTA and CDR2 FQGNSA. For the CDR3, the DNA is TGTGCCAGCACCGGACAGGGGGGCTATGGCTACACCTTC. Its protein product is CASTGQGGYGYTF.

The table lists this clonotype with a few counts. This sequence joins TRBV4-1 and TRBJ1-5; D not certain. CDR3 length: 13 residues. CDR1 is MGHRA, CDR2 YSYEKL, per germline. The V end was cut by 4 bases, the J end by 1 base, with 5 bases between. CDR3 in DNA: TGCGCCAGCAGCCCTCCCAGCAATCAGCCCCAGCATTTT. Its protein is CASSPPSNQPQHF.